Shown below are 26 T cell receptor beta chains from a single sample sequenced in a study of shared clonotypes between healthy human individuals. Clones were read by immunoSEQ multiplex PCR, and TCRdb kept only the in-frame ones, dropping some. The sample includes 2 million to 3 million clones, 90% to 95% of them seen just once. The sample consisted of naive CD4+ T cells sorted from blood. Subset here: CD45RA+ positively selected. All receptors come from a man between 18 and 29 years old in good health.

The V gene is TRBV5-1, the J gene TRBJ2-2, with 11 positions matching TRBD2. The CDR3 loop spans 17 amino acids. Trimming removed 3 bases from V and 6 bases from J; junction bases left unmatched: 10. Germline V gene lookup returns CDR1 SGHRS and CDR2 YFSETQ. The CDR3 loop is CASSSPLAGDVPGELFF. The CDR3 DNA sequence: TGCGCCAGCAGCTCACCACTAGCGGGGGACGTCCCCGGGGAGCTGTTTTTT.

This clone was seen more than once but under ten times. Other DNA sequences of this sample code for an identical CDR3. The chain joins TRBV9 to TRBJ2-5; TRBD2 might be the D (6 bases). CDR3 length: 14 amino acids. Germline lookup yields CDR1 SGDLS and CDR2 YYNGEE. Between the trimmed V and J ends, which lost 2 bases and 3 bases, there was a span of 11 bases. CDR3 nucleotides: TGTGCCAGCAGCGTGGGGACTCTCAAAGAGACCCAGTACTTC. The encoded protein is CASSVGTLKETQYF.

The rearrangement links TRBV9 to TRBJ2-2, with TRBD2 identical over 12 bases. Per the germline V gene, CDR1 is SGDLS and CDR2 is YYNGEE. The trim removed 0 bases at V and 0 bases at J, leaving 3 bases unmatched. CDR3 length equals 18 residues. The CDR3 loop is CASSVVPSGGANTGELFF. The CDR3 region has the DNA TGTGCCAGCAGCGTAGTGCCTAGCGGGGGGGCGAACACCGGGGAGCTGTTTTTT.

The V and J genes are TRBV5-1 and TRBJ1-2, with D perhaps matching TRBD1 (6 bases). Germline V gives CDR1 SGHRS, CDR2 YFSETQ. Trimming took off 5 bases at V and 6 bases at J, with 20 bases between the two ends. This CDR3 region has 15 residues. DNA of the CDR3: TGCGCCAGCAGTTTTAGCAGCACAGGGTGGGATGGCTACACCTTC. This codes for CASSFSSTGWDGYTF.

The V and J genes are TRBV27 and TRBJ1-4, with 8 bases that match TRBD1. The V gene's germline CDR1 is MNHEY and CDR2 SMNVEV (reference sequence). V shed 2 bases, J shed 5 bases, and the junction held 4 bases outside the gene matches. This CDR3 spans 15 amino acids. For the CDR3, the DNA is TGTGCCAGCAGTTTAGACAGGGGACTAAATGAAAAACTGTTTTTT. This sequence encodes CASSLDRGLNEKLFF. Filled out from reference TRBV27 and TRBJ1-4, the complete variable domain reads EAQVTQNPRYLITVTGKKLTVTCSQNMNHEYMSWYRQDPGLGLRQIYYSMNVEVTDKGDVPEGYKVSRKEKRNFPLILESPSPNQTSLYFCASSLDRGLNEKLFFGSGTQLSVL.

CDR3 nucleotide sequence: TGTGCCAGTAGTCCGAGACAGGCTAGCTCCTACGAGCAGTACTTC. Residues: CASSPRQASSYEQYF. This chain connects TRBV19 to TRBJ2-7; weak D call: TRBD1 (6 bases). This CDR3 is built from 15 residues. Trimming took 5 bases from V and 0 from J, leaving 14 bases between them. Germline V gives CDR1 LNHDA, CDR2 SQIVND (reference sequence).

The gene calls are TRBV7-2 and TRBJ2-7; 9 bases are a match to TRBD1. Germline CDR1 and CDR2: SGHTA and FQGNSA. J lost 3 bases, V lost 4 bases, and 4 bases had no gene match. The CDR3 consists of 14 residues. The CDR3 sequence: CASSSGQGFYEQYF. The CDR3 nucleotides read TGTGCCAGCAGCTCAGGACAGGGGTTCTACGAGCAGTACTTC.

This chain uses TRBV5-1 with TRBJ1-1; no firm D call. The CDR3 has 15 amino acids. The germline V gene has CDR1 SGHRS and CDR2 YFSETQ. Trimming cost V 4 bases and J 5 bases, with 18 bases left between them. The DNA of the CDR3 is TGCGCCAGCAGCCCTAAGTCGGACGGCCGGACTGAAGCTTTCTTT. This codes for CASSPKSDGRTEAFF. Full variable domain (rest looked up from reference TRBV5-1 and TRBJ1-1): KAGVTQTPRYLIKTRGQQVTLSCSPISGHRSVSWYQQTPGQGLQFLFEYFSETQRNKGNFPGRFSGRQFSNSRSEMNVSTLELGDSALYLCASSPKSDGRTEAFFGQGTRLTVV.

The count of this clone is one. This chain connects TRBV4-2 to TRBJ2-2; D is perhaps TRBD1 (5 bases). The CDR3 has 13 residues. CDR1 is LGHNA and CDR2 is YNFKEQ in the germline V gene. The V and J ends lost 5 bases and 7 bases respectively, with 11 bases between them. CDR3 residues: CASSSQGIGELFF. CDR3 in DNA: TGTGCCAGCAGCTCCCAGGGTATCGGGGAGCTGTTTTTT.

The J gene is TRBJ1-1, the V gene TRBV6-6; perhaps TRBD1 as D (5 bases). The V end lost 4 bases, the J end lost 2 bases, and 8 bases lay between the germline ends. In germline, CDR1 is MNHNY, CDR2 SVGAGI (reference sequence). CDR3 length: 13 residues. CDR3 residues: CASSFRANTEAFF. Written as DNA, the CDR3 is TGTGCCAGCAGTTTCAGGGCTAACACTGAAGCTTTCTTT.

The gene calls are TRBV6-5 and TRBJ1-2; D remains ambiguous. The CDR3 runs to 14 residues. Germline-derived CDR1 and CDR2 are MNHEY and SVGAGI. V lost 1 base, J lost 7 bases, and 13 bases lay in between. CDR3 nucleotides: TGTGCCAGCAGTTACTTTCAAGACCGTGGTGGCTACACCTTC. It encodes CASSYFQDRGGYTF.

DNA of the CDR3: TGTGCCAGTAAGATTGGTGGGACTAATGAAAAACTGTTTTTT. This sequence encodes CASKIGGTNEKLFF. The chain has TRBV19 and TRBJ1-4, with unresolved D. Germline values: CDR1 LNHDA, CDR2 SQIVND (reference sequence). This CDR3 comprises 14 residues. Trimming left V 7 bases short and J 2 bases short, with 11 bases between. Full variable domain (missing parts from reference TRBV19 and TRBJ1-4): DGGITQSPKYLFRKEGQNVTLSCEQNLNHDAMYWYRQDPGQGLRLIYYSQIVNDFQKGDIAEGYSVSREKKESFPLTVTSAQKNPTAFYLCASKIGGTNEKLFFGSGTQLSVL.

The chain recombines TRBV6-5 with TRBJ2-5, with 8 bases matching TRBD1. Germline CDR1 reads MNHEY; CDR2 reads SVGAGI. The CDR3 runs to 16 residues. V dropped 0 bases and J dropped 1; count of bases not matched to a gene: 4. The DNA for the CDR3 is TGTGCCAGCAGTTACTCGGGGACAGGAGGCCAAGAGACCCAGTACTTC. Translated, it gives CASSYSGTGGQETQYF.

The rearrangement links TRBV4-1 to TRBJ2-7, with D uncertain. The CDR3 is 15 amino acids. From germline, CDR1 is MGHRA and CDR2 YSYEKL. The ends were cut back, 2 bases at V and 3 bases at J, with 14 bases in the middle. The CDR3 DNA follows: TGCGCCAGCAGCCAACTTACGGGCGCTCTCTACGAGCAGTACTTC. Encoded protein: CASSQLTGALYEQYF.

The rearrangement links TRBV11-2 to TRBJ2-5, with 7 bases that match TRBD1. Germline V gene sequence: CDR1 SGHAT, CDR2 FQNNGV. Losses at the gene ends were 2 bases for V and 2 bases for J; bases not matched to a gene: 8. This CDR3 is 16 amino acids long. The CDR3 nucleotides are TGTGCCAGCAGCTTACTGGCCGGGACAGCTCAAGAGACCCAGTACTTC. Translation gives CASSLLAGTAQETQYF.

Comments on this clone: This specimen includes other DNA sequences encoding the same CDR3. J is TRBJ1-6 and V is TRBV6-5, with 9 bases lining up with TRBD1. Germline CDR1 reads MNHEY; CDR2 reads SVGAGI. CDR3 length: 14 amino acids. The trim removed 7 bases at V and 7 bases at J, leaving 5 bases unmatched. The CDR3 protein is CASKRGQGNSPLHF. Written as DNA, the CDR3 is TGTGCCAGCAAGAGGGGACAGGGAAATTCACCCCTCCACTTT.

The chain uses TRBV6-5 and TRBJ2-5, with D perhaps matching TRBD1 (6 bases). The V and J ends lost 5 bases and 7 bases respectively, with 17 bases between them. The CDR3 runs to 14 residues. Germline CDR1 MNHEY, CDR2 SVGAGI. CDR3 amino acids: CASSRTVELGTQYF. The DNA of the CDR3 is TGTGCCAGCAGTAGGACAGTCGAGCTCGGGACCCAGTACTTC.

The J gene is TRBJ2-3, the V gene TRBV2; 7 bases match TRBD1. Losses at the gene ends were 6 bases for V and 4 bases for J; bases not matched to a gene: 4. This CDR3 contains 13 residues. CDR1 is SNHLY, CDR2 FYNNEI, per germline. The CDR3 sequence is CASRTGVADTQYF. The CDR3 DNA follows: TGTGCCAGCAGAACAGGGGTGGCAGATACGCAGTATTTT.

This chain uses TRBV6-5 with TRBJ2-3; TRBD1 might be the D (5 bases). Trimming pared 6 bases from V and 10 bases from J, leaving 11 bases between. Germline V gives CDR1 MNHEY, CDR2 SVGAGI. The CDR3 consists of 11 residues. CDR3 protein: CASSWGVAQYF. In DNA form, the CDR3 reads TGTGCCAGCAGCTGGGGCGTCGCGCAGTATTTT.

The V gene is TRBV27, the J gene TRBJ1-6, with D possibly TRBD1 on 6 matching bases. The CDR3 length is 16 residues. Germline CDR1 MNHEY, CDR2 SMNVEV (reference sequence). The ends were cut back, 7 bases at V and 0 bases at J, with 13 bases in the middle. The CDR3: CASTFTGSSYNSPLHF. CDR3 in DNA: TGTGCCAGCACCTTCACAGGGAGCTCCTATAATTCACCCCTCCACTTT.

The V and J genes are TRBV5-8 and TRBJ2-3; D may match TRBD1 or TRBD2 (5 bases each). This CDR3 is built from 15 residues. Germline V CDR1 and CDR2: SGHTS, YDEGEE. V shed 5 bases and J shed 8 bases, with 21 bases lying between them. The CDR3 spells CASRRAGTPTGTQYF. The CDR3, as DNA: TGTGCCAGCAGGCGGGCAGGGACCCCTACGGGTACGCAGTATTTT.

About this clone itself: Within the sample, other DNA sequences also encode this same CDR3. The rearrangement uses TRBV18 and TRBJ1-2, with D maybe TRBD1 (5 bases). The V end lost 3 bases, the J end lost 0 bases, and 11 bases lay between the germline ends. The CDR3 runs 15 residues. Germline CDR1 and CDR2: KGHSH and LQKENI. CDR3 in amino acids: CASSPNRDSNYGYTF. Here the CDR3 DNA reads TGTGCCAGCTCACCCAATAGGGACTCTAACTATGGCTACACCTTC.

The chain has TRBV30 and TRBJ2-1; D not certain. The CDR3 totals 13 residues. Germline V lookup: CDR1 GTSNPN, CDR2 SVGIG (reference sequence). Trimming left V 5 bases short and J 0 bases short, with 8 bases between. Written as DNA, the CDR3 is TGTGCCTGGGGGCAAAGCTCCTACAATGAGCAGTTCTTC. It encodes CAWGQSSYNEQFF.

J is TRBJ2-5 and V is TRBV5-1; 9 bases line up with TRBD1. The CDR3 has 15 residues. Looked up from germline, CDR1 is SGHRS and CDR2 is YFSETQ. Trimming cost V 4 bases and J 5 bases; bases outside gene matches: 9. CDR3 sequence reads: CASSDGQGLAETQYF. The CDR3 nucleotides read TGCGCCAGCAGCGACGGACAGGGGTTGGCCGAGACCCAGTACTTC.

V gene TRBV5-5 combines with J gene TRBJ2-1, with D tentatively TRBD1 (6 bases). The germline V gene has CDR1 SGHKS and CDR2 YYEKEE (reference sequence). This CDR3 has 16 residues. V gave up 4 bases and J gave up 7 bases, with 21 bases separating them. The CDR3: CASSVPGHPTGNEQFF. CDR3 coding DNA: TGTGCCAGCAGCGTACCGGGACATCCCACAGGGAATGAGCAGTTCTTC.

The chain has TRBV4-2 and TRBJ2-3, with 16 bases fitting TRBD2. Germline V gives CDR1 LGHNA, CDR2 YNFKEQ. The CDR3 spans 17 residues. V shed 4 bases, J shed 2 bases, and the junction held 3 bases outside the gene matches. The CDR3 sequence is CASSLGLAGGNTDTQYF. In DNA form, the CDR3 reads TGTGCCAGCAGCCTGGGACTAGCGGGAGGGAACACAGATACGCAGTATTTT.